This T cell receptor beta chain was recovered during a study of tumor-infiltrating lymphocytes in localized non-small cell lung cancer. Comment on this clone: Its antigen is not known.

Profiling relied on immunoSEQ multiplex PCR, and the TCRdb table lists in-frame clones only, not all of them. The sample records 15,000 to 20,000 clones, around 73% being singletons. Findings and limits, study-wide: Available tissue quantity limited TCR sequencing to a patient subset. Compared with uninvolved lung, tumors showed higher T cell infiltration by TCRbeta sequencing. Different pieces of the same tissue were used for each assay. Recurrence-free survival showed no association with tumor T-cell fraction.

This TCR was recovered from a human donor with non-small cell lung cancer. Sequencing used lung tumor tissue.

The CDR3 sequence is CASSPWDRPHEQYF. CDR3 in DNA: TGTGCCAGCTCACCCTGGGACAGGCCCCACGAGCAGTACTTC. The chain carries TRBV18 and TRBJ2-7; TRBD1 agrees at 8 bases. Per the germline V gene, CDR1 is KGHSH and CDR2 is LQKENI. This CDR3 is built from 14 residues. V dropped 3 bases and J dropped 5; count of bases not matched to a gene: 6.